The next 22 T cell receptor beta chains were all read from a single sample in a study of T-cell memory formation after mild COVID-19. TCRdb re-analysed the 5' RACE reads in MiXCR, keeping a single row per CDR3 protein. The sample includes under 650,000 distinct CDR3 sequences, under 20% of them seen just once. Source material: PBMCs or a T cell subset sorted from them (not recorded which). All receptors derive from an adult woman who had mild COVID-19 (a few samples of this study predate the infection). Cell type and time point are not known.

The V call is TRBV12-5, the J call TRBJ2-5; possible D gene TRBD2, 6 bases. Germline loops: CDR1 LGHNT, CDR2 FRNRAP. The CDR3 has 13 amino acids. V was clipped by 6 bases and J by 5 bases, with 13 bases between them. CDR3 bases: TGTGCTAGTGGGACTCGGGGGAGGGAGACCCAGTACTTC. Translating it yields CASGTRGRETQYF.

This clonotype was seen only a few times. The V call is TRBV29-1, the J call TRBJ1-2, with TRBD1 identical over 9 bases. Germline V lookup: CDR1 SQVTM, CDR2 ANQGSEA. J gave up 8 bases and V 5 bases, and 9 bases lay outside the gene matches. This CDR3 is built from 13 residues. CDR3 amino acids: CSVHPTGGLGYTF. In nucleotides, the CDR3 is TGCAGCGTTCACCCGACAGGGGGATTAGGCTACACCTTC. The full variable domain, its missing parts supplied by reference TRBV29-1 and TRBJ1-2, is SAVISQKPSRDICQRGTSLTIQCQVDSQVTMMFWYRQQPGQSLTLIATANQGSEATYESGFVIDKFPISRPNLTFSTLTVSNMSPEDSSIYLCSVHPTGGLGYTFGSGTRLTVV.

Ten or more counts support this clonotype. The genes are TRBV18 and TRBJ1-1; the D gene is possibly TRBD1 (5 bases). The CDR3 totals 12 residues. Germline V gene data show CDR1 as KGHSH and CDR2 as LQKENI. V dropped 5 bases and J dropped 14 bases, with 18 bases sitting between them. This CDR3 reads CASSTGAGPGFF. The CDR3 DNA sequence: TGTGCCAGCTCAACCGGGGCGGGACCCGGGTTCTTT.

This clonotype occurred a few times. V and J are TRBV6-4 and TRBJ1-2; no reliable D call. Germline-derived CDR1 and CDR2 are MRHNA and SNTAGT. V shed 2 bases and J shed 4 bases, with 5 bases lying between them. The CDR3 has 12 amino acids. The DNA of the CDR3 is TGTGCCAGCAGTGACCCAGGCTATGGCTACACCTTC. It is translated as CASSDPGYGYTF.

The chain links TRBV12-3 or TRBV12-4 to TRBJ2-1; 11 bases are a match to TRBD2. The junction had 6 bases not matched to a gene; V was cut back by 5 bases and J by 9 bases. The CDR3 covers 14 residues. CDR3 nucleotides: TGTGCCAGCAGTCCAGAACTAGCGGGAGCTGAGCAGTTCTTC. Amino acids: CASSPELAGAEQFF.

This chain connects TRBV15 to TRBJ2-7; TRBD2 is a possible D gene (5 bases). The germline V gene has CDR1 LNHNV and CDR2 YYDKDF (reference sequence). The V end was cut by 3 bases, the J end by 2 bases, with 8 bases between. The CDR3 is 13 residues long. The CDR3 nucleotides read TGTGCCACCAGCAGCCTGGGAGCCTACGAGCAGTACTTC. This gives the protein CATSSLGAYEQYF.

The chain couples TRBV20-1 to TRBJ2-1; 7 nucleotides match TRBD2. This CDR3 is built from 14 residues. From germline, CDR1 is DFQATT and CDR2 SNEGSKA (reference sequence). The junction had 8 bases not matched to a gene; V was cut back by 0 bases and J by 9 bases. CDR3 nucleotide sequence: TGCAGTGCTAGAGAGGCTAGCGGTAATTTTGAGCAGTTCTTC. Amino acid sequence: CSAREASGNFEQFF.

About this clonotype: A read error may produce the germline difference seen at one junction end. J is TRBJ2-7 and V is TRBV4-1, with TRBD1 matching 7 bases. Germline CDR1 MGHRA, CDR2 YSYEKL. The CDR3 has 16 amino acids. CDR3 sequence: CASGQTQGNGDYEQYF. The CDR3, as DNA: TGCGCCAGCGGCCAGACACAGGGGAACGGGGACTACGAGCAGTACTTC.

This clonotype was found a few times. The chain joins TRBV9 to TRBJ2-3; D call uncertain. This CDR3 has 17 amino acids. Trimming left V 3 bases short and J 2 bases short, with 19 bases between. Germline V gene sequence: CDR1 SGDLS, CDR2 YYNGEE. CDR3 region: CASSARSGSIITDTQYF. The CDR3 bases are TGTGCCAGCAGCGCCCGGTCGGGCTCAATTATCACAGATACGCAGTATTTT.

The chain couples TRBV20-1 to TRBJ1-4, with 7 positions matching TRBD1. This CDR3 is 15 amino acids long. J gave up 5 bases and V 5 bases, and 11 bases lay outside the gene matches. Germline values: CDR1 DFQATT, CDR2 SNEGSKA (reference sequence). CDR3 in amino acids: CSAPEAGRGNEKLFF. The CDR3 DNA reads TGCAGTGCTCCAGAGGCGGGCAGGGGGAATGAAAAACTGTTTTTT.

The rearrangement joins TRBV4-1 to TRBJ2-2; D could derive from TRBD1 or TRBD2 (5 bases each). Germline loops: CDR1 MGHRA, CDR2 YSYEKL. V shed 4 bases and J shed 3 bases, with 12 bases lying between them. The CDR3 is made up of 15 amino acids. CDR3 protein: CASSPDLGDTGELFF. CDR3 nucleotides: TGCGCCAGCAGCCCGGACCTGGGGGACACCGGGGAGCTGTTTTTT.

J is TRBJ2-6 and V is TRBV15; 7 nucleotides line up with TRBD1. This CDR3 has 16 residues. The germline V gene encodes CDR1 LNHNV and CDR2 YYDKDF (reference sequence). V was pared by 5 bases and J by 0 bases, with 4 bases of the junction left unmatched. Here the CDR3 reads CATSATGISGANVLTF. In DNA form, the CDR3 reads TGTGCCACCAGCGCGACAGGGATCTCTGGGGCCAACGTCCTGACTTTC. The whole variable domain, remainder taken from reference TRBV15 and TRBJ2-6, is DAMVIQNPRYQVTQFGKPVTLSCSQTLNHNVMYWYQQKSSQAPKLLFHYYDKDFNNEADTPDNFQSRRPNTSFCFLDIRSPGLGDTAMYLCATSATGISGANVLTFGAGSRLTVL.

J is TRBJ2-7 and V is TRBV30, with D hard to call. Trimming pared 2 bases from V and 13 bases from J, leaving 18 bases between. This CDR3 has 12 amino acids. Germline CDR1 GTSNPN, CDR2 SVGIG (reference sequence). CDR3 sequence: CAWSLGQRITYF. CDR3 nucleotide sequence: TGTGCCTGGAGTTTAGGGCAGAGGATAACATACTTC.

This rearrangement joins TRBV19 to TRBJ1-2; no definite D call. The V gene's germline CDR1 is LNHDA and CDR2 SQIVND (reference sequence). V was trimmed by 5 bases and J by 3 bases, leaving 19 bases between them. The CDR3 is 16 residues long. The CDR3 region has the DNA TGTGCCAGTAGTGGGAGAGGGTACCCCCACTACTATGGCTACACCTTC. Translation gives CASSGRGYPHYYGYTF.

The rearrangement uses TRBV9 and TRBJ2-6; 12 bases are shared with TRBD2. Germline CDR1 reads SGDLS; CDR2 reads YYNGEE. V was pared by 4 bases and J by 4 bases, with 6 bases of the junction left unmatched. The CDR3 spans 17 residues. The CDR3 DNA reads as TGTGCCAGCAGCTCCCCACTAGCGGGGGGCGGGGCCAACGTCCTGACTTTC. Translation gives CASSSPLAGGGANVLTF.

This clonotype came up a few times. The chain uses TRBV12-3 or TRBV12-4 and TRBJ1-5; TRBD1 agrees at 9 bases. CDR3 length: 14 residues. V trimming: 6 bases; J trimming: 9 bases; junction bases outside the gene matches: 9. The CDR3 loop reads CASRKGQGGSPQHF. The CDR3 nucleotides are TGTGCCAGCAGAAAGGGACAGGGAGGCTCGCCCCAGCATTTT.

In this sample, this clonotype turned up a few times. The V and J genes are TRBV18 and TRBJ1-2; 7 bases agree with TRBD1. In germline, CDR1 is KGHSH, CDR2 LQKENI. This CDR3 has 15 residues. J gave up 3 bases and V 3 bases, and 7 bases lay outside the gene matches. The CDR3 coding sequence is TGTGCCAGCTCACCGTATGGACAGGAGCACTATGGCTACACCTTC. Amino acids: CASSPYGQEHYGYTF.

The genes are TRBV7-2 and TRBJ2-3; 11 nucleotides align to TRBD2. V lost 5 bases, J lost 2 bases, and 3 bases stayed unmatched. The CDR3 has 15 amino acids. Germline V lookup: CDR1 SGHTA, CDR2 FQGNSA. The CDR3 here is CASSPGLAVTDTQYF. The CDR3 DNA reads TGTGCCAGCAGCCCGGGACTAGCGGTCACAGATACGCAGTATTTT.

This rearrangement joins TRBV7-6 to TRBJ2-1; D could derive from TRBD1 or TRBD2 (6 bases each). Trimming pared 5 bases from V and 7 bases from J, leaving 21 bases between. Germline CDR1 and CDR2: SGHVS and FNYEAQ. The CDR3 is 16 residues long. As DNA, the CDR3 is TGTGCCAGCAGCCGCCAGGGGCGGCCCCGGGGGAATGAGCAGTTCTTC. Translated: CASSRQGRPRGNEQFF.

The rearrangement uses TRBV27 and TRBJ2-2; TRBD2 agrees at 8 bases. This CDR3 spans 15 amino acids. After removal of 3 bases from V and 1 base from J, the junction contained 1 base not matched to a gene. In germline, CDR1 is MNHEY, CDR2 SMNVEV (reference sequence). The CDR3, as DNA: TGTGCCAGCAGTTTGAGCGGGAGGAACACCGGGGAGCTGTTTTTT. Its protein is CASSLSGRNTGELFF.

This sequence joins TRBV25-1 and TRBJ2-7, with 7 bases matching TRBD2. Per germline, CDR1 MGHDK and CDR2 SYGVNS. The CDR3 is 15 amino acids. V shed 8 bases and J 2 bases; nucleotides not matched to a gene: 12. The CDR3, as DNA: TGTGCCAGCTCCCGGAGCGGGATAAAACCCTACGAGCAGTACTTC. As protein: CASSRSGIKPYEQYF.

The rearrangement joins TRBV29-1 to TRBJ2-7, with D perhaps TRBD1 (6 bases). With 3 bases removed from V and 4 bases from J, the gap between germline ends came to 10 bases. From germline, CDR1 is SQVTM and CDR2 ANQGSEA. This CDR3 has 12 residues. In nucleotides, the CDR3 is TGCAGCGTTGAGGCCAGGGGATACGAGCAGTACTTC. Protein sequence: CSVEARGYEQYF.